The T cell receptor beta chain under discussion was sequenced for a study of early stage breast cancer tumors. Trimming removed 4 bases from V and 5 bases from J, with 15 bases in between. The CDR3 totals 14 residues. Germline V lookup: CDR1 SGHTS, CDR2 YDEGEE. Blood replicates held 0.5 ug DNA, tumor or normal breast about 1.5 ug, two each. This table comes from immunoSEQ multiplex PCR, and its TCRdb copy is limited to in-frame clones, with some not included. The table records about 48,000 clones, around 83% of them present only once. Findings and caveats of the study: Compared with adjacent normal breast, tumors showed 2.5 to 3-fold denser, more clonal T cells. Comparing each tissue with blood distinguished tumor from normal in 14 of 16 patients.

In the case of this clone: Its antigen remains unidentified.

The gene calls are TRBV5-8 and TRBJ1-1; TRBD1 is a possible D gene (5 bases). Sequenced: blood. This receptor was taken from a person between 50 and 60 years old with breast cancer. The CDR3 DNA follows: TGTGCCAGCAGCCCTCGGGCGGGGGGTACTGAAGCTTTCTTT. Translating it yields CASSPRAGGTEAFF.